These 30 T cell receptor beta chains were all obtained from the same sample, sequenced in a study of blood T cell repertoires in COVID-19. Here immunoSEQ multiplex PCR was the method, and the copy in TCRdb shows in-frame clones only, minus some. The table lists roughly 140,000 clones, approximately 91% of them singletons. Material: peripheral blood. The origin of the receptors is a woman between 65 and 79 years old with acute or convalescent COVID-19.

This sequence joins TRBV19 and TRBJ2-7, with D possibly matching TRBD2 (5 bases). Looked up from germline, CDR1 is LNHDA and CDR2 is SQIVND (reference sequence). Deletions cut 4 bases from V and 7 bases from J, with 17 bases between. The CDR3 consists of 14 residues. DNA for the CDR3: TGTGCCAGTAGTACCGGCTACCCCTCGGGGGAGCAGTACGTC. This sequence encodes CASSTGYPSGEQYV.

The gene calls are TRBV6-6 and TRBJ1-5, with D hard to call. This CDR3 has 14 residues. Per the germline V gene, CDR1 is MNHNY and CDR2 is SVGAGI (reference sequence). V gave up 11 bases and J gave up 10 bases, with 24 bases separating them. The CDR3 here is CAGYRLTKSGPQHF. For the CDR3, the DNA is TGTGCCGGCTACCGATTGACGAAATCGGGACCCCAGCATTTT.

The chain uses TRBV6-6 and TRBJ1-3; weak D call: TRBD1 (5 bases). Germline V gives CDR1 MNHNY, CDR2 SVGAGI (reference sequence). The CDR3 spans 15 residues. The V and J ends lost 5 bases and 1 base respectively, with 12 bases between them. The chain's CDR3 is CASSTSQGSGNTIYF. For the CDR3, the DNA is TGTGCCAGCAGTACCAGTCAGGGTTCTGGAAACACCATATATTTT.

The rearrangement links TRBV29-1 to TRBJ1-4; possibly TRBD1 for D (6 bases). The V gene's germline CDR1 is SQVTM and CDR2 ANQGSEA. CDR3 length equals 13 residues. The V and J ends lost 3 bases and 3 bases respectively, with 8 bases between them. The CDR3 DNA reads as TGCAGCGTTGAGGGGGGGCCTAATGAAAAACTGTTTTTT. Its translation is CSVEGGPNEKLFF.

This clone has just one count. The chain couples TRBV7-2 to TRBJ2-3; TRBD1 matches at 7 bases. Germline V gene lookup returns CDR1 SGHTA and CDR2 FQGNSA. CDR3 size: 17 residues. Losses at the gene ends were 1 base for V and 1 base for J; bases not matched to a gene: 8. The CDR3 sequence: CASSLGTGSWGTDTQYF. The CDR3 DNA reads TGTGCCAGCAGCTTAGGGACAGGATCCTGGGGCACAGATACGCAGTATTTT.

This clone has more than one count but fewer than ten. The J gene is TRBJ1-2, the V gene TRBV2, with D perhaps TRBD1 (5 bases). V was clipped by 0 bases and J by 7 bases, with 9 bases between them. Germline-derived CDR1 and CDR2 are SNHLY and FYNNEI. This CDR3 is built from 13 residues. This CDR3 reads CASSEAGAAGYTF. In DNA, the CDR3 is TGTGCCAGCAGTGAAGCTGGGGCAGCTGGCTACACCTTC.

The gene calls are TRBV9 and TRBJ1-6; D uncertain. This CDR3 region has 13 residues. CDR1 is SGDLS and CDR2 is YYNGEE in the germline V gene. V lost 3 bases and J 14 bases, leaving 15 bases between the germline ends. The CDR3 region has the DNA TGTGCCAGCAGCGCTAGCGGGGAGCGGGCCCTCCACTTT. It yields the protein CASSASGERALHF.

The chain carries TRBV4-3 and TRBJ1-4, with a tentative D call TRBD1 (6 bases). Trimming cost V 0 bases and J 7 bases, with 15 bases left between them. CDR1 is LGHNA, CDR2 YSLEER, per germline. The CDR3 is made up of 16 amino acids. The CDR3 coding sequence is TGCGCCAGCAGCCAAGATCTACAGGGCAGGGGTGAAAAACTGTTTTTT. This codes for CASSQDLQGRGEKLFF.

This chain's CDR3 is CASSQGDSRLYGYTF. The CDR3, as DNA: TGTGCCAGCAGCCAAGGGGACAGCCGCCTTTATGGCTACACCTTC. The chain couples TRBV14 to TRBJ1-2; 7 nucleotides line up with TRBD1. Trimming at V came to 1 base and at J to 5 bases, leaving 7 bases not matched to a gene. Germline V lookup: CDR1 SGHDN, CDR2 FVKESK. CDR3 size: 15 residues.

The chain joins TRBV29-1 to TRBJ1-2; tentatively, D is TRBD1 (5 bases). This CDR3 is 12 amino acids long. Per germline, CDR1 SQVTM and CDR2 ANQGSEA. V lost 4 bases and J 4 bases, leaving 10 bases between the germline ends. CDR3 sequence (DNA): TGCAGCGTTGTCCAGGGCGGCTATGGCTACACCTTC. This gives the protein CSVVQGGYGYTF.

The chain links TRBV28 to TRBJ1-3, with D unclear. With 6 bases removed from V and 9 bases from J, the gap between germline ends came to 15 bases. Per germline, CDR1 MDHEN and CDR2 SYDVKM. The CDR3 runs 13 residues. The CDR3 loop is CASSPLSVSTIYF. The CDR3 DNA reads as TGTGCCAGCAGCCCTCTCTCCGTTTCCACCATATATTTT.

DNA of the CDR3: TGTGCCAGTAGTATAGTTAGGAGCAACACTGAAGCTTTCTTT. Amino acid sequence: CASSIVRSNTEAFF. V is TRBV19 and J is TRBJ1-1; D remains unclear. V gave up 1 base and J gave up 2 bases, with 8 bases separating them. The CDR3 length is 14 residues. Germline loops: CDR1 LNHDA, CDR2 SQIVND (reference sequence). Based on the CDR3 plus reference TRBV19 and TRBJ1-1, the full variable domain is DGGITQSPKYLFRKEGQNVTLSCEQNLNHDAMYWYRQDPGQGLRLIYYSQIVNDFQKGDIAEGYSVSREKKESFPLTVTSAQKNPTAFYLCASSIVRSNTEAFFGQGTRLTVV.

The chain joins TRBV9 to TRBJ2-5; TRBD2 agrees at 15 bases. The V gene end was trimmed by 3 bases and the J gene end by 5 bases; junction bases not matched to a gene: 14. Germline V CDR1 and CDR2: SGDLS, YYNGEE. This CDR3 has 19 amino acids. The chain's CDR3 is CASSGLLGTSGGLAETQYF. CDR3 nucleotides: TGTGCCAGCAGCGGGCTGCTTGGGACTAGCGGGGGGTTGGCGGAGACCCAGTACTTC.

This chain's CDR3 is CASSIEGTINQPQHF. The CDR3 nucleotides are TGTGCCAGTAGTATAGAGGGGACAATCAATCAGCCCCAGCATTTT. The rearrangement uses TRBV19 and TRBJ1-5; TRBD1 might be the D (6 bases). Trimming cost V 0 bases and J 3 bases, with 9 bases left between them. Germline V gives CDR1 LNHDA, CDR2 SQIVND (reference sequence). The CDR3 consists of 15 residues.

V and J are TRBV10-3 and TRBJ2-5; D remains ambiguous. This CDR3 comprises 11 residues. Trimming cost V 6 bases and J 5 bases, with 7 bases left between them. Germline CDR1 reads ENHRY; CDR2 reads SYGVKD. The CDR3 region has the DNA TGTGCCATCAGCCCGGGTGAGACCCAGTACTTC. Its translation is CAISPGETQYF.

The CDR3 sequence is CATSAASGALGTDTQYF. CDR3 in DNA: TGTGCCACCAGTGCCGCTTCGGGTGCCCTGGGCACAGATACGCAGTATTTT. The V and J genes are TRBV24-1 and TRBJ2-3; D unclear. Trimming took 5 bases from V and 1 from J, leaving 18 bases between them. The CDR3 has 17 residues. Germline CDR1 reads KGHDR; CDR2 reads SFDVKD.

The chain employs TRBV7-8 and TRBJ2-7; 10 bases map to TRBD1. CDR1 SGHVS and CDR2 FQNEAQ come from the germline V gene. V lost 4 bases to trimming and J lost 5 bases; unmatched junction nucleotides: 8. The length of the CDR3 is 15 residues. The CDR3, as DNA: TGTGCCAGCAGCTCCGCGACAGGGGGCAGGAACGAGCAGTACTTC. The encoded protein is CASSSATGGRNEQYF.

The rearrangement links TRBV2 to TRBJ2-1; tentative D call: TRBD1 (6 bases). Trimming shortened V by 4 bases and J by 4 bases, and 14 bases separated the two germline ends. CDR3 length: 15 residues. CDR1 is SNHLY, CDR2 FYNNEI, per germline. The CDR3 region has the DNA TGTGCCAGCAGTGTAGAACAGGGACATTACAATGAGCAGTTCTTC. Translation gives CASSVEQGHYNEQFF.

The rearrangement uses TRBV28 and TRBJ2-6; weak D call: TRBD1 (5 bases). From germline, CDR1 is MDHEN and CDR2 SYDVKM. CDR3 length: 16 amino acids. V was cut by 6 bases and J by 0 bases, with 12 bases left in between. CDR3 sequence reads: CASRPGRLSGANVLTF. The CDR3 nucleotides read TGTGCCAGCAGGCCAGGGCGCCTCTCTGGGGCCAACGTCCTGACTTTC.

The chain has TRBV9 and TRBJ1-6; D perhaps matches TRBD1 (5 bases). Trimming cost V 4 bases and J 7 bases, with 9 bases left between them. CDR3 size: 13 residues. From germline, CDR1 is SGDLS and CDR2 YYNGEE. CDR3 loop: CASSWGGNSPLHF. Written as DNA, the CDR3 is TGTGCCAGCAGCTGGGGGGGGAATTCACCCCTCCACTTT.

In DNA form, the CDR3 reads TGTGCCAGCAGCCCGTTAGGAGCGCTTGAGCAGTACGTC. Amino acids: CASSPLGALEQYV. The chain joins TRBV5-6 to TRBJ2-7; the D is unclear. This CDR3 contains 13 residues. Trimming stripped 4 bases from V and 7 bases from J, with 15 bases between. Looked up from germline, CDR1 is SGHDT and CDR2 is YYEEEE.

This sequence joins TRBV3-1 (or the pseudogene TRBV3-2) and TRBJ1-1; TRBD1 matches at 11 bases. Germline V lookup: CDR1 LGHDT, CDR2 YNNKEL (reference sequence). The CDR3 has 15 residues. Trimming removed 1 base from V and 10 bases from J; junction bases left unmatched: 8. CDR3 bases: TGTGCCAGCAGCCAAGGGAGCAGGGGACAGGGGGGAGCTTTCTTT. Its protein is CASSQGSRGQGGAFF.

This clone came up once. The J gene is TRBJ2-3, the V gene TRBV3-1 (or the pseudogene TRBV3-2); TRBD1 agrees at 7 bases. The CDR3 is 12 residues long. Germline-derived CDR1 and CDR2 are LGHDT and YNNKEL (reference sequence). The V gene end was trimmed by 4 bases and the J gene end by 7 bases; junction bases not matched to a gene: 2. The CDR3 protein is CASSRQGYTQYF. The CDR3 DNA follows: TGTGCCAGCAGCCGACAGGGATATACGCAGTATTTT.

J is TRBJ1-1 and V is TRBV14; possible D gene TRBD1, 6 bases. Deletions cut 1 base from V and 8 bases from J, with 26 bases between. Germline CDR1 is SGHDN and CDR2 is FVKESK. The CDR3 is 18 residues long. The CDR3 loop is CASSQGGRGAVWVLEAFF. CDR3 DNA: TGTGCCAGCAGCCAAGGTGGCAGGGGCGCTGTTTGGGTATTAGAAGCTTTCTTT.

The J gene is TRBJ1-1, the V gene TRBV6-5, with a possible D match to TRBD1 (6 bases). V was clipped by 6 bases and J by 1 base, with 9 bases between them. The CDR3 is 13 residues long. Germline V gene data show CDR1 as MNHEY and CDR2 as SVGAGI. The CDR3 is CASRGHSNTEAFF. The DNA for the CDR3 is TGTGCCAGCAGGGGACACTCGAACACTGAAGCTTTCTTT.

The chain combines TRBV5-1 with TRBJ1-2; a weak D match, TRBD1 (5 bases). CDR1 is SGHRS and CDR2 is YFSETQ in the germline V gene. Trimming removed 5 bases from V and 3 bases from J, with 11 bases in between. CDR3 length equals 13 residues. Here the CDR3 reads CASSMSTDYGYTF. In DNA, the CDR3 is TGCGCCAGCAGTATGTCGACAGACTATGGCTACACCTTC.

The genes are TRBV7-8 and TRBJ2-7, with 8 positions matching TRBD2. Germline assignment: CDR1 SGHVS and CDR2 FQNEAQ. The CDR3 consists of 17 residues. The V segment lost 2 bases and the J segment 4 bases; nucleotides outside the gene matches: 13. CDR3 residues: CASSLSSGLALLYEQYF. The CDR3 DNA reads TGTGCCAGCAGCTTATCTTCCGGACTAGCTCTTTTATACGAGCAGTACTTC.

The chain employs TRBV2 and TRBJ1-5; TRBD1 is a possible D gene (5 bases). V gave up 3 bases and J gave up 0 bases, with 9 bases separating them. Germline CDR1 SNHLY, CDR2 FYNNEI. The CDR3 contains 15 residues. CDR3 protein: CASSEQGYSNQPQHF. CDR3 in DNA: TGTGCCAGCAGTGAGCAGGGATATAGCAATCAGCCCCAGCATTTT. Full variable domain (outside the CDR3, taken from reference TRBV2 and TRBJ1-5): EPEVTQTPSHQVTQMGQEVILRCVPISNHLYFYWYRQILGQKVEFLVSFYNNEISEKSEIFDDQFSVERPDGSNFTLKIRSTKLEDSAMYFCASSEQGYSNQPQHFGDGTRLSIL.

The J gene is TRBJ2-7, the V gene TRBV7-8, with D perhaps matching TRBD2 (6 bases). Between the trimmed V and J ends, which lost 1 base and 3 bases, there was a span of 7 bases. Germline CDR1 is SGHVS and CDR2 is FQNEAQ. The CDR3 is 13 residues long. CDR3 DNA: TGTGCCAGCAGCTTAGTCGGGGGCTACGAGCAGTACGTC. Translating gives CASSLVGGYEQYV.

DNA of the CDR3: TGCGCCAGCGCCTCCGTAGGTAGCTCCAGCTCTGGGGCCAACGTCCTGACTTTC. Its protein is CASASVGSSSSGANVLTF. The chain uses TRBV5-1 and TRBJ2-6, with unresolved D. CDR1 and CDR2 from the germline V gene are SGHRS and YFSETQ. V was cut by 7 bases and J by 0 bases, with 20 bases left in between. The CDR3 covers 18 residues.